Included here is one T cell receptor beta chain sequence, with context. The antigen remains unidentified. Those patients picked for sequencing had displayed CD8+CD57+ cell expansion on flow cytometry. Genomic DNA was employed as the template in profiling TCR beta VDJ and CDR3. TCRdb re-called the reads with MiXCR, one entry per CDR3 protein. The sample yields around 200,000 distinct CDR3 sequences, around 50% seen once. This record belongs to a study of CD8+CD57+ T cells in acquired aplastic anemia. Study as a whole: Sorting CD4+ and CD8+ cells gave DNA averaging about 3.1 ug.

Study-wide points: The CD8+ Simpson's diversity of patients and controls was not significantly different. It was found that more than 25 CD8+ CDR3 sequences were shared between patients and controls.

The CDR3 spans 15 residues. Trimming removed 0 bases at V and 4 bases at J, with 10 bases between. CDR1 is LNHNV and CDR2 is YYDKDF in the germline V gene (reference sequence). V is TRBV15 and J is TRBJ1-5, with D possibly being TRBD1 (5 bases). The sequenced material came from sorted CD4+, CD8+, or CD8+CD57+ T cells (not recorded which) from PBMCs. The receptor comes from a human donor with aplastic anemia. The CDR3 loop is CATSRDDSPNQPQHF. CDR3 bases: TGTGCCACCAGCAGAGACGACAGTCCAAATCAGCCCCAGCATTTT.